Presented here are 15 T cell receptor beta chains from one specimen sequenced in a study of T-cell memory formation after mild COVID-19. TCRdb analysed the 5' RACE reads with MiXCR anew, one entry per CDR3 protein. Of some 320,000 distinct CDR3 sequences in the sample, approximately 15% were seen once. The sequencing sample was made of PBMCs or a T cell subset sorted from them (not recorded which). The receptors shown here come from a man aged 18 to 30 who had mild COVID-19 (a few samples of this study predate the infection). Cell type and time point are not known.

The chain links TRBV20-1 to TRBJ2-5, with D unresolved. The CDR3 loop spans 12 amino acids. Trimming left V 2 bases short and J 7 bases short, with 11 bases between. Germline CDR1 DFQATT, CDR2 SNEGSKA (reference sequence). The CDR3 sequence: CSARRALPTQYF. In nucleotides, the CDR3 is TGCAGTGCTAGAAGGGCCCTGCCGACCCAGTACTTC.

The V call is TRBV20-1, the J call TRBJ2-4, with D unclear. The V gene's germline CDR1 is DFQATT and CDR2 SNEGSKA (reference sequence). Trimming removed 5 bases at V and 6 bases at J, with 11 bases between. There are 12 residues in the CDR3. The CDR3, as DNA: TGCAGTGCTCCTAGAGATGGAAACATTCAGTACTTC. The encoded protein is CSAPRDGNIQYF.

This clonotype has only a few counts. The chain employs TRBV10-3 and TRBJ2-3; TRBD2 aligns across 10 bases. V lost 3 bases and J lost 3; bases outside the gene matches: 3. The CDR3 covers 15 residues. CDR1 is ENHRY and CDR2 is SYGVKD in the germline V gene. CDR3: CAISDSGGATDTQYF. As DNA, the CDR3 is TGTGCCATCAGTGACAGCGGGGGGGCAACAGATACGCAGTATTTT.

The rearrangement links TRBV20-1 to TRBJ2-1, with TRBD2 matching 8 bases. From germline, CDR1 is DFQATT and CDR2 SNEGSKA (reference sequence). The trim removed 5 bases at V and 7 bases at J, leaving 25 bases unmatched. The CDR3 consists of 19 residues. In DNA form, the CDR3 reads TGCAGTGCTCGAACTGACCTCGGCGGGAGGACGGTCTTTTGGAATGAGCAGTTCTTC. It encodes CSARTDLGGRTVFWNEQFF.

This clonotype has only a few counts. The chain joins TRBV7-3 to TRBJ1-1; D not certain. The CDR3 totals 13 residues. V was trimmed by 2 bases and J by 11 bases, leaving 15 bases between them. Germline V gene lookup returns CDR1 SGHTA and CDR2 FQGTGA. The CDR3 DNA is TGTGCCAGCAGCTTATCCCTGAGGAGCGGGGCTTTCTTT. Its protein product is CASSLSLRSGAFF.

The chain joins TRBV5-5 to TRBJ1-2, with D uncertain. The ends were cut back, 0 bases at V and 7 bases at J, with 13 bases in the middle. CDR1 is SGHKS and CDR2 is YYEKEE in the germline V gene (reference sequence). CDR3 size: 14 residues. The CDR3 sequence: CASSLAVGIGGYTF. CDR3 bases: TGTGCCAGCAGCTTGGCCGTGGGAATAGGTGGCTACACCTTC.

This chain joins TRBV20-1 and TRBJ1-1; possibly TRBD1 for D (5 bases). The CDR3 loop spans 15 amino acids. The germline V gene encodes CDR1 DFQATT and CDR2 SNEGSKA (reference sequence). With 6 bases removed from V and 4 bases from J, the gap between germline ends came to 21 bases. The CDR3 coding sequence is TGCAGTGCCCCCCTCGGGAGGGGACTAAGCACTGAAGCTTTCTTT. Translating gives CSAPLGRGLSTEAFF.

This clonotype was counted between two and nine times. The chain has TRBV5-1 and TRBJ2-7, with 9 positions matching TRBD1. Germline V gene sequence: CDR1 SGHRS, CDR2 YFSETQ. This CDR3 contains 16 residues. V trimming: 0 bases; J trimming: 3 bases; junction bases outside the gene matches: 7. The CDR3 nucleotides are TGCGCCAGCAGCTTGGCCGGGGGACAGGGTGGCTACGAGCAGTACTTC. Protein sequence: CASSLAGGQGGYEQYF.

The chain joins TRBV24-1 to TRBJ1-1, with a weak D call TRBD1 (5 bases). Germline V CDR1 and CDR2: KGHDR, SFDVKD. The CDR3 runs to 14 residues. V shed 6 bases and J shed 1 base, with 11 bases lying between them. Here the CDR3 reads CATSSGPWNTEAFF. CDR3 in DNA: TGTGCCACCAGTTCGGGGCCCTGGAACACTGAAGCTTTCTTT.

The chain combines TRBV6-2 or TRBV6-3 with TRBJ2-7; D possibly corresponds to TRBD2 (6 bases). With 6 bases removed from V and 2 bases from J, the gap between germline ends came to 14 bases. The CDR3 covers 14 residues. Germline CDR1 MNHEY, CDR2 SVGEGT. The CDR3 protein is CASSRDGGTYEQYV. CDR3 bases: TGTGCCAGCAGCCGGGACGGAGGGACCTACGAGCAGTACGTC.

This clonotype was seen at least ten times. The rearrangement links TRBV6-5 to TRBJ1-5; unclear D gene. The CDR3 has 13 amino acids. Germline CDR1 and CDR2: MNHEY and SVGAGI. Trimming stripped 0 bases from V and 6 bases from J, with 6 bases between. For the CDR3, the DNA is TGTGCCAGCAGTTACTCTACGGGTCAGCCCCAGCATTTT. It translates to CASSYSTGQPQHF.

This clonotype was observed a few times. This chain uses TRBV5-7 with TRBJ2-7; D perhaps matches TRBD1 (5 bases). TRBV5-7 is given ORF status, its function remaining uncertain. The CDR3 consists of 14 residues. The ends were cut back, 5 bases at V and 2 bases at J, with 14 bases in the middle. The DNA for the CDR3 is TGTGCCAGCAGTGAAAGCTGGGGCCCCTACGAGCAGTACGTC. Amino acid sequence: CASSESWGPYEQYV.

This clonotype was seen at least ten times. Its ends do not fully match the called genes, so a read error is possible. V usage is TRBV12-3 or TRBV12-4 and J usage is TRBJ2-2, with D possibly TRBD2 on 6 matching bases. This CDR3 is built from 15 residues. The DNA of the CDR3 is TGTGCCAGCAGATTAGCGGAGCGGAACACCGGGGAGCTGTTTTTT. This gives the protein CASRLAERNTGELFF.

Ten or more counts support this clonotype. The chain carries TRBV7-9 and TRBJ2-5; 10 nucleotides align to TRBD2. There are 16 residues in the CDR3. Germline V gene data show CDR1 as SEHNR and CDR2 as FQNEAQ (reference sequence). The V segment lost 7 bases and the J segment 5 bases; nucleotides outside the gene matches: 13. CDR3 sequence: CASMAGERGGRETQYF. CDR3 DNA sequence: TGTGCCAGCATGGCGGGCGAGCGGGGGGGCCGGGAGACCCAGTACTTC.

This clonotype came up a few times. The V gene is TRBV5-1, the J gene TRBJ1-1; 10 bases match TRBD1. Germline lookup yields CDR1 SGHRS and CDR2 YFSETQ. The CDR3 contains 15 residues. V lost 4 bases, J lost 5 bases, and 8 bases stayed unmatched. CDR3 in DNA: TGCGCCAGCAGCGAAGAGGGGACAGGGGAGACTGAAGCTTTCTTT. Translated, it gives CASSEEGTGETEAFF. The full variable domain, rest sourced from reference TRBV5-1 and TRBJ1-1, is KAGVTQTPRYLIKTRGQQVTLSCSPISGHRSVSWYQQTPGQGLQFLFEYFSETQRNKGNFPGRFSGRQFSNSRSEMNVSTLELGDSALYLCASSEEGTGETEAFFGQGTRLTVV.